The clone carrying this T cell receptor (beta chain) was detected only a few times. The antigen is undetermined. Sequenced by immunoSEQ multiplex PCR; TCRdb stores in-frame clones only, minus some. Of about 10,000 clones detected, around half appear once; the ten largest clones hold 10% to 15%. J lost 4 bases, V lost 6 bases, and 3 bases had no gene match. This CDR3 contains 12 residues. The germline V gene has CDR1 MNHEY and CDR2 SVGAGI. This sample is part of a study of T cell clonotyping in hematopoietic cell transplantation. Study observations and caveats: Graft donor and pretransplant recipient Inverse Simpson Index values predicted broader posttransplant TCR diversity.

The chain employs TRBV6-5 and TRBJ2-7; 7 nucleotides align to TRBD1. The origin of this receptor is a female patient aged 50-59 years who had an allogeneic stem cell transplant from an unrelated donor, so the T cells may come from the graft donor. Some clones in this sample may be carry-over from other donors' samples. This specimen consisted of peripheral blood mononuclear cells, obtained 100 days after allogeneic stem cell transplant. This CDR3 reads CASSQGEYEQYF. CDR3 bases: TGTGCCAGCAGCCAGGGGGAATACGAGCAGTACTTC.